This is a list of T cell receptor beta chains from one sample in a study of blood T cell repertoires in COVID-19. TCRdb's copy holds only in-frame clones and misses some; the assay was immunoSEQ multiplex PCR. Found here are about 89,000 clones, 75% to 90% of them singletons; the top ten hold 15%. The sample was peripheral blood. These receptor sequences come from a male donor with acute or convalescent COVID-19. Each CDR3 is given with its conserved first and last residue. The order of the fields is clone size, J gene, V gene, D gene, CDR3 protein, CDR3 DNA. D genes are given only for firm matches. A clone size is listed for some rows: how often the clone was seen (once, few, many), or a class if it is expanded.

>.|TRBJ1-6|TRBV9|.
CASSSPLENSPLHF
TGTGCCAGCAGTAGCCCCTTGGAGAATTCACCCCTCCACTTT
>.|TRBJ2-2|TRBV6-5|.
CASTAGPNTGELFF
TGTGCCAGCACAGCGGGCCCGAACACCGGGGAGCTGTTTTTT
>.|TRBJ2-3|TRBV7-2|TRBD2
CASSLVASGGRDTQYF
TGTGCCAGCAGCTTAGTGGCTAGCGGGGGGAGGGATACGCAGTATTTT
>.|TRBJ1-4|TRBV10-3|.
CAISESNGGNEKLFF
TGTGCCATCAGTGAGTCGAATGGCGGTAATGAAAAACTGTTTTTT
>.|TRBJ2-2|TRBV2|.
CASSATGPAGELFF
TGTGCCAGCAGCGCGACAGGCCCCGCCGGGGAGCTGTTTTTT
>once|TRBJ1-1|TRBV5-6|.
CASTTVAGAEAFF
TGTGCCAGCACTACCGTTGCGGGGGCTGAAGCTTTCTTT
>.|TRBJ2-3|TRBV5-1|TRBD2
CASSFRVSGGAGTDTQYF
TGCGCCAGCAGCTTTCGGGTTAGCGGGGGGGCCGGCACAGATACGCAGTATTTT
>.|TRBJ2-7|TRBV5-4|.
CASSPGHRGSYEQYF
TGTGCCAGCAGCCCGGGACACCGGGGCTCCTACGAGCAGTACTTC
>.|TRBJ1-6|TRBV11-2|.
CASSQGLGHRNSPLHF
TGTGCCAGCAGCCAGGGGTTGGGACACAGAAATTCACCCCTCCACTTT
>.|TRBJ2-5|TRBV29-1|.
CSVAEGGETQYF
TGCAGCGTTGCCGAAGGGGGAGAGACCCAGTACTTC
>.|TRBJ2-4|TRBV10-3|.
CAISPGQLQYF
TGTGCCATCAGTCCAGGACAGTTACAGTACTTC
>.|TRBJ1-1|TRBV5-1|.
CASSLDSNTEAFF
TGCGCCAGCAGTTTGGACAGTAACACTGAAGCTTTCTTT
>.|TRBJ1-2|TRBV12-3/TRBV12-4|.
CASSLPGNGYTF
TGTGCCAGCAGTCTTCCAGGGAATGGCTACACCTTC
>.|TRBJ2-3|TRBV7-9|TRBD2
CASSLRGGAIDTQYF
TGTGCCAGCAGCTTACGCGGGGGGGCCATCGATACGCAGTATTTT
>.|TRBJ2-5|TRBV7-9|.
CASSPLAGTFQETQYF
TGTGCCAGCAGCCCTCTGGCGGGGACCTTCCAAGAGACCCAGTACTTC
>.|TRBJ1-1|TRBV29-1|TRBD1
CSVENPGGKEAFF
TGCAGCGTTGAAAACCCAGGGGGGAAGGAAGCTTTCTTT
>.|TRBJ1-1|TRBV12-3/TRBV12-4|.
CASSLAAGWAFF
TGTGCCAGCAGTTTAGCGGCAGGTTGGGCTTTCTTT
>once|TRBJ2-2|TRBV5-1|TRBD2
CASSFRSGGAFTGELFF
TGCGCCAGCAGCTTCCGTAGCGGGGGGGCCTTCACCGGGGAGCTGTTTTTT
>.|TRBJ2-5|TRBV7-2|TRBD1
CASSPGQGTETQYF
TGTGCCAGCAGCCCCGGACAGGGGACGGAGACCCAGTACTTC
>.|TRBJ2-3|TRBV15|TRBD1
CATSRDHGTGSPQYF
TGTGCCACCAGCAGAGATCATGGGACAGGGTCCCCGCAGTATTTT